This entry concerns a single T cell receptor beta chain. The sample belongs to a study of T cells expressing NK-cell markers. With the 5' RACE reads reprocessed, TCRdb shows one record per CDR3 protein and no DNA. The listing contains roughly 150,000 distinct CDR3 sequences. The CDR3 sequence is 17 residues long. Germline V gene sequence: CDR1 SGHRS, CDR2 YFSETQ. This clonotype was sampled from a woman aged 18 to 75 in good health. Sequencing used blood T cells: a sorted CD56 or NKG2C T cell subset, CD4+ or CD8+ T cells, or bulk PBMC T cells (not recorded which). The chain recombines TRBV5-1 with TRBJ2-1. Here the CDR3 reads CASSLDSSGGSYNEQFF.